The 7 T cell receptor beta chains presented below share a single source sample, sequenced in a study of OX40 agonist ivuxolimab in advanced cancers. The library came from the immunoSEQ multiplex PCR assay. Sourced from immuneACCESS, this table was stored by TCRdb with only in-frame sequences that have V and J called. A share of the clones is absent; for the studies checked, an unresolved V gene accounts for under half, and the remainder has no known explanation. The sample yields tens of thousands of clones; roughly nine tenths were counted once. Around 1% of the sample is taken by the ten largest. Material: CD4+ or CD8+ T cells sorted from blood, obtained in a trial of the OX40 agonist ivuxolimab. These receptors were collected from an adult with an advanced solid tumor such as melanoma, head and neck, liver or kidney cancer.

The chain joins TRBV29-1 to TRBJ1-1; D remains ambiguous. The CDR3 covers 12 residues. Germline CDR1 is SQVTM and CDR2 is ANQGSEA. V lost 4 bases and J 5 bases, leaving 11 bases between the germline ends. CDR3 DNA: TGCAGCGTTGGTCTCGGGGAAACTGAAGCTTTCTTT. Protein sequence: CSVGLGETEAFF.

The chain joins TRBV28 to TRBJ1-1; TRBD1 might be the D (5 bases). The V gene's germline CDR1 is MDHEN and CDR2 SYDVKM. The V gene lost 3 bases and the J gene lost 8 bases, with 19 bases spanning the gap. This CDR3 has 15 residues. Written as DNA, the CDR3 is TGTGCCAGCAGTTTGCCCCAGGGCGGAAGCCCCGAAGCTTTCTTT. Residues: CASSLPQGGSPEAFF.

CDR3 sequence (DNA): TGTGCCAGCAGTCGAGCGGGAGTTCGGGAGACCCAGTACTTC. Translation: CASSRAGVRETQYF. The chain combines TRBV27 with TRBJ2-5, with 8 positions matching TRBD2. This CDR3 region has 14 residues. The junction had 7 bases not matched to a gene; V was cut back by 5 bases and J by 5 bases. Germline assignment: CDR1 MNHEY and CDR2 SMNVEV (reference sequence).

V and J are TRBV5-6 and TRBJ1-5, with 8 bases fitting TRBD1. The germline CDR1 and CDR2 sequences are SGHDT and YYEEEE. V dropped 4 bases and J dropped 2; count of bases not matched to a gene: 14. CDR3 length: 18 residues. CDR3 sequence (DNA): TGTGCCAGCAGCCAAACTGGGCAGGGGGCAATAGGCAATCAGCCCCAGCATTTT. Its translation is CASSQTGQGAIGNQPQHF.

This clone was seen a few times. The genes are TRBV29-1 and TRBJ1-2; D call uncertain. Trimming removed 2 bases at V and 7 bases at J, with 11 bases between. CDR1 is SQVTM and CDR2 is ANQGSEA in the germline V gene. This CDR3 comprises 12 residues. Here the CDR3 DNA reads TGCAGCGTTGAACACAGTTCCGCTGGCTACACCTTC. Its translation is CSVEHSSAGYTF.

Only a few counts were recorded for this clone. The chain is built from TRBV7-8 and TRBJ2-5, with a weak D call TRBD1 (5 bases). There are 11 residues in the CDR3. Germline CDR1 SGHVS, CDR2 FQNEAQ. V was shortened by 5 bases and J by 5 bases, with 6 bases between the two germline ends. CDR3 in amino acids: CASSQGETQYF. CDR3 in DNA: TGTGCCAGCAGCCAGGGTGAGACCCAGTACTTC.

For the CDR3, the DNA is TGCAGTATATTACAGGGGGAGGATCAGCCCCAGCATTTT. Translated, it gives CSILQGEDQPQHF. The chain combines TRBV29-1 with TRBJ1-5; 8 bases agree with TRBD1. This CDR3 spans 13 amino acids. Germline V lookup: CDR1 SQVTM, CDR2 ANQGSEA.